The next 2 T cell receptor beta chains were all read from a single sample in a study of blood T cell repertoires in COVID-19. Produced via immunoSEQ multiplex PCR; TCRdb's table is partial and in-frame only. The profile covers about 180,000 clones, with roughly 80% appearing a single time and roughly 9.1% taken by the ten largest. Sequenced: peripheral blood. The receptors come from an older woman with acute or convalescent COVID-19.

V usage is TRBV20-1 and J usage is TRBJ2-7; D gene ambiguous. This CDR3 is built from 16 residues. V gave up 3 bases and J gave up 5 bases, with 23 bases separating them. Germline-derived CDR1 and CDR2 are DFQATT and SNEGSKA (reference sequence). CDR3 region: CSASGPEQTTGNEQYF. DNA for the CDR3: TGCAGTGCTAGTGGTCCTGAGCAGACGACGGGTAACGAGCAGTACTTC.

This clone was seen more than once but under ten times. The rearrangement links TRBV2 to TRBJ1-2, with TRBD1 identical over 10 bases. CDR3 length: 15 residues. Trimming removed 6 bases from V and 5 bases from J; junction bases left unmatched: 9. Germline CDR1 reads SNHLY; CDR2 reads FYNNEI. As DNA, the CDR3 is TGTGCCAGCAGAAAAAATTCGGGACAGGGGTATGGCTACACCTTC. It codes for CASRKNSGQGYGYTF.